The source of this T cell receptor beta chain is a study of T cells after yellow fever vaccination. On the study more broadly: Libraries from low-cell-number fractions were prepared with the SMART-Seq v4 Ultra Low Input RNA kit.

By 5'RACE template switching, TCR cDNA was produced, with a universal primer site and UMIs added in the process. TCRdb re-called the 5' RACE reads with MiXCR, one entry per CDR3 protein. The sample yields about 250,000 distinct CDR3 sequences, 3.6% seen once. This clonotype was recorded at least ten times. The CDR3 loop spans 15 amino acids. J gave up 6 bases and V 6 bases, and 6 bases lay outside the gene matches. Germline CDR1 SGHVS, CDR2 FNYEAQ. The sequence was obtained from a man younger than 30 who received the YFV17D yellow fever vaccine. Sequences were derived from PBMCs, sampled 15 days after the yellow fever booster vaccination. This chain joins TRBV7-6 and TRBJ2-2, with 11 bases matching TRBD1. CDR3 coding DNA: TGTGCCAGCAGTTGGGACAGGGGGATATCCGGGGAGCTGTTTTTT. It translates to CASSWDRGISGELFF. The complete variable domain, with remaining parts taken from reference TRBV7-6 and TRBJ2-2, reads GAGVSQSPRYKVTKRGQDVALRCDPISGHVSLYWYRQALGQGPEFLTYFNYEAQQDKSGLPNDRFSAERPEGSISTLTIQRTEQRDSAMYRCASSWDRGISGELFFGEGSRLTVL.